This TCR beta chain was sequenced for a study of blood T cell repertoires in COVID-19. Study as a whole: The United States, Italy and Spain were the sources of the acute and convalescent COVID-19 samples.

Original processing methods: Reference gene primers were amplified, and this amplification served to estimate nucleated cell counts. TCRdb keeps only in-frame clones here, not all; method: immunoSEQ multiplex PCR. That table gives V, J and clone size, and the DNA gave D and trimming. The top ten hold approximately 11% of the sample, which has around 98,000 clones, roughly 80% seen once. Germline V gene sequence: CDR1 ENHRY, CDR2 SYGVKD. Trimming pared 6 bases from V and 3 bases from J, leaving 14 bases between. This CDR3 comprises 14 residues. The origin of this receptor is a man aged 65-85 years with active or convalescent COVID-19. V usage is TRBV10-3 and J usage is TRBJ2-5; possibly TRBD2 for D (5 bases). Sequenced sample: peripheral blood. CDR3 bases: TGTGCCATCAGGACCGACGCCGGGGAAGAGACCCAGTACTTC. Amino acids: CAIRTDAGEETQYF.